Each of the 8 T cell receptor beta chains below was sequenced from the same sample in a study of early T cells in non-severe SARS-CoV-2 infection. TCRdb redid the calling of the 5' RACE reads with MiXCR, one entry per CDR3 protein. The data show more than 45,000 distinct CDR3 sequences, under 15% seen once. Sequencing used whole blood. The receptors shown here come from an adult who was a healthcare worker with PCR-confirmed SARS-CoV-2 infection or an uninfected control (not recorded which).

This clonotype appeared a few times. The chain employs TRBV29-1 and TRBJ2-5, with D perhaps matching TRBD1 (6 bases). Trimming removed 7 bases at V and 0 bases at J, with 12 bases between. Germline V lookup: CDR1 SQVTM, CDR2 ANQGSEA. The CDR3 sequence is 13 residues long. In DNA form, the CDR3 reads TGCAGCGCACCAACAGGGAACCAAGAGACCCAGTACTTC. As protein: CSAPTGNQETQYF.

A few counts support this clonotype. V and J are TRBV29-1 and TRBJ1-1, with no clear D. Trimming shortened V by 4 bases and J by 1 base, and 4 bases separated the two germline ends. CDR3 length: 11 amino acids. Germline loops: CDR1 SQVTM, CDR2 ANQGSEA. The CDR3 reads CSVGRNTEAFF. The CDR3 region has the DNA TGCAGCGTTGGCAGGAACACTGAAGCTTTCTTT.

At least ten counts were recorded for this clonotype. The gene calls are TRBV6-6 and TRBJ2-3; D is perhaps TRBD1 or TRBD2 (6 bases each). Trimming pared 6 bases from V and 8 bases from J, leaving 12 bases between. This CDR3 is built from 12 residues. Germline-derived CDR1 and CDR2 are MNHNY and SVGAGI (reference sequence). The CDR3 is CASRAEGGTQYF. CDR3 DNA: TGTGCCAGCAGAGCGGAGGGGGGTACGCAGTATTTT.

This clonotype showed up many times. The chain joins TRBV27 to TRBJ1-5; maybe TRBD1 (6 bases). V was clipped by 5 bases and J by 6 bases, with 11 bases between them. This CDR3 has 13 amino acids. From germline, CDR1 is MNHEY and CDR2 SMNVEV (reference sequence). The CDR3 sequence is CASSPTGAQPQHF. The CDR3 nucleotides are TGTGCCAGCAGTCCGACAGGTGCTCAGCCCCAGCATTTT.

Ten or more counts support this clonotype. The rearrangement links TRBV14 to TRBJ1-2; D unresolved. V shed 3 bases and J shed 10 bases, with 3 bases lying between them. The CDR3 runs 9 residues. Germline loops: CDR1 SGHDN, CDR2 FVKESK. CDR3 amino acids: CASSHPYTF. CDR3 DNA sequence: TGTGCCAGCAGCCACCCCTACACCTTC.

This clonotype showed up just a few times. V and J are TRBV13 and TRBJ2-3; no reliable D call. Trimming pared 2 bases from V and 7 bases from J, leaving 10 bases between. Germline V CDR1 and CDR2: PRHDT, FYEKMQ (reference sequence). The CDR3 is 13 residues long. CDR3 sequence: CASSLKRSNTQYF. In DNA, the CDR3 is TGTGCCAGCAGCTTAAAGAGGAGTAATACGCAGTATTTT.

There are a few counts of this clonotype. The V call is TRBV5-1, the J call TRBJ2-7; TRBD2 matches 8 bases. This CDR3 contains 15 residues. Per the germline V gene, CDR1 is SGHRS and CDR2 is YFSETQ. V lost 4 bases to trimming and J lost 1 base; unmatched junction nucleotides: 7. Here the CDR3 reads CASSQSGSRSYEQYF. The CDR3 DNA sequence: TGCGCCAGCAGCCAAAGCGGGAGTAGGTCCTACGAGCAGTACTTC. Drawing the rest from reference TRBV5-1 and TRBJ2-7, the complete variable domain is KAGVTQTPRYLIKTRGQQVTLSCSPISGHRSVSWYQQTPGQGLQFLFEYFSETQRNKGNFPGRFSGRQFSNSRSEMNVSTLELGDSALYLCASSQSGSRSYEQYFGPGTRLTVT.

This clonotype occurred many times. The V and J genes are TRBV7-3 and TRBJ1-2; unclear D gene. The CDR3 contains 13 residues. Germline assignment: CDR1 SGHTA and CDR2 FQGTGA. V gave up 4 bases and J gave up 4 bases, with 10 bases separating them. The CDR3 DNA reads as TGTGCCAGCAGCTCCCAAGGATCCTATGGCTACACCTTC. This codes for CASSSQGSYGYTF.